The TCR beta chain described here comes from a study of technical replicates of blood from four donors (TCRdb year 2017). Preparation of the library involved the immunoSEQ multiplex PCR assay. TCRdb retrieved this table from immuneACCESS and kept in-frame rearrangements only. Not all clones are present; in checked studies, unresolved V genes account for under half, and no reason is known for the remainder. For this sample the table gives fewer than 10,000 clones, of which 91% were detected only once. Together, the top ten hold roughly 9% of the sample. Concerning this clone: Its specific antigen is unknown. No per-base quality is available; no much larger clone lies one base away.

Here V drops 10 bases and J drops 5 bases, and the junction holds 9 bases not matched to any gene. The germline V gene yields MNHEY for CDR1 and SVGAGI for CDR2. The CDR3 goes from the cysteine to the phenylalanine over 15 residues. Here the CDR3 DNA is all that survives: 45 bases in frame from base 1. Sequenced: PBMCs. The rearrangement combines TRBV6-5 with TRBJ2-5, with 14 bases in between that match TRBD2. This receptor was taken from a human donor in good health. This receptor carries the CDR3 CATNPTSGREETQYF. The nucleotide sequence is given as TGTGCCACCAACCCGACTAGCGGGAGGGAGGAGACCCAGTACTTC.